This T cell receptor (beta chain) stems from a study of T-cell reconstitution after alpha-beta-depleted transplantation in children. Study-wide results and caveats: Recipient T cells and thymic progenitors that survived were the source of the high TCRbeta diversity seen at day 60 in some patients.

For TCRbeta, the library was prepared with unique molecular identifiers. TCRdb independently ran MiXCR on the PCR reads; one entry per CDR3 protein. The table lists about 110,000 distinct CDR3 sequences, around 6.4% of them singletons. At least ten counts were recorded for this clonotype. Its antigen is still unknown. Germline loops: CDR1 SGHRS, CDR2 YFSETQ. The junction had 12 bases not matched to a gene; V was cut back by 4 bases and J by 0 bases. The CDR3 is 18 amino acids. This TCR was sampled from a male patient aged 2-15 years who had a stem cell transplant for acute lymphoblastic leukemia, so the T cells may come from the graft donor. The J gene is TRBJ2-4, the V gene TRBV5-1, with 8 nucleotides matching TRBD1. The specimen was PBMCs, mostly from graft donor cells, collected 360 days after TCRalphabeta/CD19-depleted stem cell transplant. The CDR3 sequence: CASSRRPGTGIAKNIQYF. CDR3 sequence (DNA): TGCGCCAGCAGCCGGAGGCCCGGGACAGGTATAGCCAAAAACATTCAGTACTTC.